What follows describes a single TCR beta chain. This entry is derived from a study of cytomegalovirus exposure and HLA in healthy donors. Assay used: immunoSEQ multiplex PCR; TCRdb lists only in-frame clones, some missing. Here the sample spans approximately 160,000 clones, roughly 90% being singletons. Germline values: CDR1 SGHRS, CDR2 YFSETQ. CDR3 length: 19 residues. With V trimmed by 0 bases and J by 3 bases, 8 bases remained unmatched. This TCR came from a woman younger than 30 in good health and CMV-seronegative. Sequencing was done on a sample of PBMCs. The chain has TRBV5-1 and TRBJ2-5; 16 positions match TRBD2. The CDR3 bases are TGCGCCAGCAGCTTGGCCGGGACTAGCGGGAGGGCCTTGGAAGAGACCCAGTACTTC. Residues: CASSLAGTSGRALEETQYF.